A selection of T cell receptor beta chains follows, all from one sample in a study of T cell responses to AZD1222 COVID-19 vaccine. Data came from immunoSEQ multiplex PCR; TCRdb stores just in-frame clones and leaves some out. The repertoire holds 130,000 or so clones, with 75% to 90% as singletons. The sample was peripheral blood, taken on day 0 of AZD1222 vaccination. The receptors come from an adult in good health. Both conserved end residues are part of each CDR3. Each record gives: V gene, J gene, CDR3 protein.

v_call: TRBV24-1
j_call: TRBJ2-1
cdr3_aa: CATSDRGHEQFF

v_call: TRBV6-4
j_call: TRBJ1-2
cdr3_aa: CASSDLYGYTF

v_call: TRBV6-5
j_call: TRBJ1-2
cdr3_aa: CASSYSTGLGGGYTF

v_call: TRBV7-8
j_call: TRBJ1-3
cdr3_aa: CASSPQLTNTIYF

v_call: TRBV5-1
j_call: TRBJ1-4
cdr3_aa: CASTQGLGTNEKLFF

v_call: TRBV6-1
j_call: TRBJ1-2
cdr3_aa: CASSDPGHLANYGYTF

v_call: TRBV3-1/TRBV3-2
j_call: TRBJ1-2
cdr3_aa: CASSQYWGMVGYTF

v_call: TRBV5-6
j_call: TRBJ1-5
cdr3_aa: CASSGLNQPQHF

v_call: TRBV30
j_call: TRBJ1-6
cdr3_aa: CAWSIGTPNSPLHF

v_call: TRBV6-5
j_call: TRBJ2-7
cdr3_aa: CASSSSLAESSYEQYF

v_call: TRBV9
j_call: TRBJ1-3
cdr3_aa: CASSVEEGNTIYF

v_call: TRBV2
j_call: TRBJ1-5
cdr3_aa: CASVNSNQPQHF

v_call: TRBV5-1
j_call: TRBJ1-5
cdr3_aa: CASSFGRNQPQHF

v_call: TRBV29-1
j_call: TRBJ1-1
cdr3_aa: CSVEPGGRGSTEAFF

v_call: TRBV6-5
j_call: TRBJ1-1
cdr3_aa: CASSYLGVETEAFF

v_call: TRBV18
j_call: TRBJ1-2
cdr3_aa: CASSADGQGRYGYTF

v_call: TRBV6-5
j_call: TRBJ2-3
cdr3_aa: CASSRSRGVTDTQYF

v_call: TRBV6-2/TRBV6-3
j_call: TRBJ2-1
cdr3_aa: CASSLSGGAYNEQFF

v_call: TRBV6-5
j_call: TRBJ1-5
cdr3_aa: CASSLPSENQPQHF

v_call: TRBV4-3
j_call: TRBJ1-5
cdr3_aa: CASSLGTAKEPQHF

v_call: TRBV3-1/TRBV3-2
j_call: TRBJ2-1
cdr3_aa: CASSQDHRQGNEQFF

v_call: TRBV6-1
j_call: TRBJ1-1
cdr3_aa: CASSELEAFF

v_call: TRBV19
j_call: TRBJ2-2
cdr3_aa: CASGTMNTGELFF

v_call: TRBV4-2
j_call: TRBJ1-5
cdr3_aa: CASSQDLGGKTVGQPQHF

v_call: TRBV2
j_call: TRBJ2-2
cdr3_aa: CASCEAGELFF

v_call: TRBV20-1
j_call: TRBJ1-5
cdr3_aa: CSASHQGDQQAQHF

v_call: TRBV7-2
j_call: TRBJ1-1
cdr3_aa: CASIGTANTEAFF

v_call: TRBV10-2
j_call: TRBJ1-2
cdr3_aa: CASSESPGDYGYTF

v_call: TRBV11-2
j_call: TRBJ1-1
cdr3_aa: CASGVTGGTEAFF

v_call: TRBV28
j_call: TRBJ2-7
cdr3_aa: CASSSGGGYPYEQYF

v_call: TRBV5-5
j_call: TRBJ2-5
cdr3_aa: CASSIGQQETQYF

v_call: TRBV7-2
j_call: TRBJ2-1
cdr3_aa: CASSLRRGIDNEQFF

v_call: TRBV5-6
j_call: TRBJ2-2
cdr3_aa: CASTRIAGGYTGELFF

v_call: TRBV7-2
j_call: TRBJ1-1
cdr3_aa: CASTLQGGSMNTEAFF

v_call: TRBV7-9
j_call: TRBJ1-2
cdr3_aa: CASSLESVGLLGYTF

v_call: TRBV13
j_call: TRBJ1-1
cdr3_aa: CASSLAGTEAFF

v_call: TRBV9
j_call: TRBJ1-1
cdr3_aa: CASSVALRGTEAFF

v_call: TRBV2
j_call: TRBJ1-1
cdr3_aa: CASSLQGNTEAFF

v_call: TRBV6-4
j_call: TRBJ1-6
cdr3_aa: CASSDRGNSPLHF

v_call: TRBV6-5
j_call: TRBJ2-4
cdr3_aa: CASNPTEGKNIQYF

v_call: TRBV7-2
j_call: TRBJ2-3
cdr3_aa: CASSFRGVRTRSTDTQYF

v_call: TRBV5-1
j_call: TRBJ1-1
cdr3_aa: CASSYGPDGGGRAEAFF

v_call: TRBV6-1
j_call: TRBJ1-2
cdr3_aa: CASSIRNSGISYTF

v_call: TRBV27
j_call: TRBJ2-7
cdr3_aa: CASSLSRPGTYEQYF

v_call: TRBV4-2
j_call: TRBJ2-7
cdr3_aa: CASSQDRNYEQYF

v_call: TRBV29-1
j_call: TRBJ1-2
cdr3_aa: CSVEVREYGYTF

v_call: TRBV4-1
j_call: TRBJ1-2
cdr3_aa: CASSQFSQNYGYTF

v_call: TRBV30
j_call: TRBJ2-7
cdr3_aa: CAWSVKGGVTYEQYF

v_call: TRBV30
j_call: TRBJ1-2
cdr3_aa: CAWGTGLIHYTF

v_call: TRBV12-3/TRBV12-4
j_call: TRBJ1-1
cdr3_aa: CASSLTVNTEAFF

v_call: TRBV20-1
j_call: TRBJ2-3
cdr3_aa: CSAREDTQYF

v_call: TRBV4-2
j_call: TRBJ2-3
cdr3_aa: CASSQETGEGSDTQYF

v_call: TRBV4-1
j_call: TRBJ2-4
cdr3_aa: CASSQEGILAKNIQYF

v_call: TRBV6-1
j_call: TRBJ1-3
cdr3_aa: CASSEIGIGNTIYF